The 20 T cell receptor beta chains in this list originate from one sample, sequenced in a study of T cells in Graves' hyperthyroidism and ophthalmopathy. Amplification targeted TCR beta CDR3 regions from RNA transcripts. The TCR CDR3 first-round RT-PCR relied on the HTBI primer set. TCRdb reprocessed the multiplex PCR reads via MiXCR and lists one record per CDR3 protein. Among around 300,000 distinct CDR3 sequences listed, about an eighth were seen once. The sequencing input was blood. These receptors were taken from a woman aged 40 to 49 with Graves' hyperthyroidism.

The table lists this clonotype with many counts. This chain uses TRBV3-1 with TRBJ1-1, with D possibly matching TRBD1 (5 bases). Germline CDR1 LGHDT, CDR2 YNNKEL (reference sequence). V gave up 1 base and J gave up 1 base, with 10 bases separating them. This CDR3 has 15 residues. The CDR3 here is CASSQGVRGNTEAFF. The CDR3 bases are TGTGCCAGCAGCCAAGGGGTAAGGGGGAACACTGAAGCTTTCTTT.

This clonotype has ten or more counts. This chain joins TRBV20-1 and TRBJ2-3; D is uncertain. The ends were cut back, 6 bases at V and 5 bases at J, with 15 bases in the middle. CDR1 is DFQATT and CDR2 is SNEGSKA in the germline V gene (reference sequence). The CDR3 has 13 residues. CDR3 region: CSARDLLGDTQYF. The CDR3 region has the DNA TGCAGTGCGCGAGACTTGCTCGGAGATACGCAGTATTTT.

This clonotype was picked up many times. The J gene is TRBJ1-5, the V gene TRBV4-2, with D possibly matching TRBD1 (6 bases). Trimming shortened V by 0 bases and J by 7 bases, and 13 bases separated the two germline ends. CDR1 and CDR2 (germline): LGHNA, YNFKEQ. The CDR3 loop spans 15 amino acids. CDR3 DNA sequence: TGTGCCAGCAGCCAAGAATCGACAGGTGGGCAGCCCCAGCATTTT. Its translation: CASSQESTGGQPQHF.

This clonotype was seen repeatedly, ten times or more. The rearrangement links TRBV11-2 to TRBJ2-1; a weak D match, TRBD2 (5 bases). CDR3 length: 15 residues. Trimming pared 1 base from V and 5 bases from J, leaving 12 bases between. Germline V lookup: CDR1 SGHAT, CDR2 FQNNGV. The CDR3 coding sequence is TGTGCCAGCAGCTTAGGAGGGAGCCTTCACAATGAGCAGTTCTTC. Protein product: CASSLGGSLHNEQFF.

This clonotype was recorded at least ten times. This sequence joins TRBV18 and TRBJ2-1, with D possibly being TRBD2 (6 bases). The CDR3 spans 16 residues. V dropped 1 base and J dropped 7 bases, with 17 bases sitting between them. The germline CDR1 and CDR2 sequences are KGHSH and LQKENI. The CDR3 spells CASSPRRTTVGNEQFF. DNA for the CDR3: TGTGCCAGCTCACCACGTAGGACTACAGTCGGGAATGAGCAGTTCTTC.

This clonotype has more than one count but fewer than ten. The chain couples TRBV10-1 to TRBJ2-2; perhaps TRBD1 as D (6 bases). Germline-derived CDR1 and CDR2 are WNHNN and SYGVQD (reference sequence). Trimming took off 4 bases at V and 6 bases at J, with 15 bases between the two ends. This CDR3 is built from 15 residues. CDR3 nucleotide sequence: TGCGCCAGCAGTGGGACAGCTAGGTCGCCCGGGGAGCTGTTTTTT. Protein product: CASSGTARSPGELFF.

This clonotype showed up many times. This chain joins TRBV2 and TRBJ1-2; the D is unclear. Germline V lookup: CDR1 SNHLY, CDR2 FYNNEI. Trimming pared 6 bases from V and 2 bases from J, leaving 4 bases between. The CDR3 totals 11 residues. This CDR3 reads CASRENYGYTF. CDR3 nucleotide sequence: TGTGCCAGCAGGGAAAACTATGGCTACACCTTC.

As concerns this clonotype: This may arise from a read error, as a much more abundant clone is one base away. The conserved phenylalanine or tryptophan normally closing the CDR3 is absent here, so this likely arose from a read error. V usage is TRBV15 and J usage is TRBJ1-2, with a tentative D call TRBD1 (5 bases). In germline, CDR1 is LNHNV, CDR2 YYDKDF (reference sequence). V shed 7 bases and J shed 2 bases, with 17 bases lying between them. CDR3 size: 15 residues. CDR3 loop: CATKGRDKSNYGYTL. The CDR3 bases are TGTGCCACCAAAGGCAGGGATAAGAGCAACTATGGCTACACCCTC.

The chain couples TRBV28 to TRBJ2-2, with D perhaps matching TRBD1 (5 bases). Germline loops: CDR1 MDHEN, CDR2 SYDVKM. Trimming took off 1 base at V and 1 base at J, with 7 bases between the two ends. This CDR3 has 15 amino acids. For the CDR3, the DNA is TGTGCCAGCAGTTTATTGCAGGGGAACACCGGGGAGCTGTTTTTT. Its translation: CASSLLQGNTGELFF.

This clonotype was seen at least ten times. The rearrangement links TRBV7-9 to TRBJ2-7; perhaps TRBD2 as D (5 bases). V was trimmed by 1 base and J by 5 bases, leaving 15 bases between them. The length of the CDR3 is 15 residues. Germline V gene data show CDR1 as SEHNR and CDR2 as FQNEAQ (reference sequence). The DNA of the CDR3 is TGTGCCAGCAGCTTAGAGGGATGGTTCGGGGACGAGCAGTACTTC. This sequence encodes CASSLEGWFGDEQYF.

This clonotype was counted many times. CDR3: CSAHSRLAVNEQFF. The CDR3 DNA sequence: TGCAGTGCTCACTCTAGACTAGCGGTCAATGAGCAGTTCTTC. V usage is TRBV20-1 and J usage is TRBJ2-1; 9 bases agree with TRBD2. The CDR3 extends over 14 amino acids. The germline V gene has CDR1 DFQATT and CDR2 SNEGSKA (reference sequence). Losses at the gene ends were 5 bases for V and 6 bases for J; bases not matched to a gene: 8.

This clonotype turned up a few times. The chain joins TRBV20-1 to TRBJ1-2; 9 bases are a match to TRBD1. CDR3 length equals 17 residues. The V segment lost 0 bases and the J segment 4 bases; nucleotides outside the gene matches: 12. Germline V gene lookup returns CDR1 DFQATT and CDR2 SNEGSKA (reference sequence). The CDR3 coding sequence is TGCAGTGCTAGAGATACAGGGGGCGTCGGTCGGACCTATGGCTACACCTTC. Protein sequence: CSARDTGGVGRTYGYTF.

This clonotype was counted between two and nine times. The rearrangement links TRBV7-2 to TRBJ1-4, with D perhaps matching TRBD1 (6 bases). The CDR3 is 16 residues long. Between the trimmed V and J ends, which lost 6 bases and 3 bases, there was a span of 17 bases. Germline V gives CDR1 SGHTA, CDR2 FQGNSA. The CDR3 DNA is TGTGCCAGCAGTCCTGTGGGCACAGGGTCTAATGAAAAACTGTTTTTT. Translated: CASSPVGTGSNEKLFF.

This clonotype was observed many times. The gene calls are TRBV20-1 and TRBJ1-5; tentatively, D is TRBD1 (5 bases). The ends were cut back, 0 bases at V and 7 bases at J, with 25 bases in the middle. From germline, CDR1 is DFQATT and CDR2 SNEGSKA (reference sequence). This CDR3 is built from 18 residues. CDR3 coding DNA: TGCAGTGCTAGAGATGATGCCCTAGGGACCGGGGGATTCCAGCCCCAGCATTTT. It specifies CSARDDALGTGGFQPQHF.

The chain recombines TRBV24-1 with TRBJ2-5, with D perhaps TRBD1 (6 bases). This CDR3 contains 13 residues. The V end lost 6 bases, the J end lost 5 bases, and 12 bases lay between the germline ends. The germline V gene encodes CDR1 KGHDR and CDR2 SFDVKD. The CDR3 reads CATSKNREETQYF. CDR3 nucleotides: TGTGCCACCAGTAAGAACAGGGAGGAGACCCAGTACTTC.

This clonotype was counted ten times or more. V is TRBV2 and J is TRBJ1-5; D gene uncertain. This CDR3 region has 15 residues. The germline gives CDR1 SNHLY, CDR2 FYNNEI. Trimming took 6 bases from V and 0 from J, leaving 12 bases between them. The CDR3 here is CASRRLNSSNQPQHF. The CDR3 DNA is TGTGCCAGCAGGCGGTTGAACAGTAGCAATCAGCCCCAGCATTTT. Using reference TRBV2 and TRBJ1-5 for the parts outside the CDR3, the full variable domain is EPEVTQTPSHQVTQMGQEVILRCVPISNHLYFYWYRQILGQKVEFLVSFYNNEISEKSEIFDDQFSVERPDGSNFTLKIRSTKLEDSAMYFCASRRLNSSNQPQHFGDGTRLSIL.

CDR3 nucleotide sequence: TGCGCCAGCAGCCCTCGGATAGGAGAGACCCAGTACTTC. It encodes CASSPRIGETQYF. The rearrangement joins TRBV5-1 to TRBJ2-5; D gene unclear. V dropped 4 bases and J dropped 4 bases, with 11 bases sitting between them. Germline values: CDR1 SGHRS, CDR2 YFSETQ. The CDR3 consists of 13 residues.

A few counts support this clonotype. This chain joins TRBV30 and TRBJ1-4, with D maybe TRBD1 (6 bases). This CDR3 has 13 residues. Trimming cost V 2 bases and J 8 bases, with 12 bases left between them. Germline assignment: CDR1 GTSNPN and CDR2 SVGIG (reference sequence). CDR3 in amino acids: CAWSTGQAEKLFF. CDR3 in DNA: TGTGCCTGGAGTACAGGGCAAGCGGAAAAACTGTTTTTT.

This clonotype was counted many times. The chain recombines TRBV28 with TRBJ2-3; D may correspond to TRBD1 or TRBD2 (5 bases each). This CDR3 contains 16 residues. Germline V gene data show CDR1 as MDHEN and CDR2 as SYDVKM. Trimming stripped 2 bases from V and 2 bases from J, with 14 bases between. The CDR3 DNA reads TGTGCCAGCAGTTTAATCTCAGGGACCGTCACAGATACGCAGTATTTT. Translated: CASSLISGTVTDTQYF. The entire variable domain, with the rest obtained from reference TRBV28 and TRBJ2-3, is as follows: DVKVTQSSRYLVKRTGEKVFLECVQDMDHENMFWYRQDPGLGLRLIYFSYDVKMKEKGDIPEGYSVSREKKERFSLILESASTNQTSMYLCASSLISGTVTDTQYFGPGTRLTVL.

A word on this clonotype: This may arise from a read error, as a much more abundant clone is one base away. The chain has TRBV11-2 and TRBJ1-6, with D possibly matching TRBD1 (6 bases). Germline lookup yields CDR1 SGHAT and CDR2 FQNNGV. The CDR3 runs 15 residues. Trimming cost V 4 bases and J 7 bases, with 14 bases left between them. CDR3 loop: CASSSYRAPNSPLHF. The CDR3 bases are TGTGCCAGCAGCTCCTACAGGGCACCAAATTCACCCCTCCACTTT.